This TCR beta chain came from a study of T cells after yellow fever vaccination. Study context: The authors prepared low-cell-number fractions using SMART-Seq v4 Ultra Low Input. Study results and limitations: A secondary response was less intense yet reached its peak sooner, at day 5 versus 15.

About this clonotype: Its antigen remains unidentified.

The 5'RACE template-switching step produced TCR cDNA and added a universal primer site and UMIs. MiXCR, run by TCRdb on the 5' RACE reads, gives a single entry per CDR3 protein. The data contain about 360,000 distinct CDR3 sequences, approximately 5.7% of them singletons. Losses at the gene ends were 0 bases for V and 1 base for J; bases not matched to a gene: 8. This CDR3 has 18 residues. The germline gives CDR1 MNHNS, CDR2 SASEGT. The receptor comes from a man aged 30 to 39 who received the YFV17D yellow fever vaccine. The input for sequencing was PBMCs, taken 5 days after the yellow fever booster vaccination. The rearrangement uses TRBV6-1 and TRBJ2-3, with 9 nucleotides matching TRBD1. The CDR3, as DNA: TGTGCCAGCAGTGAAGCGCATGTTTGGGACAGGGGCACAGATACGCAGTATTTT. It specifies CASSEAHVWDRGTDTQYF.